The clone carrying this T cell receptor beta chain was observed a single time. No antigen is known for it. Primers included in the PCR were 60 Vbeta and 13 Jbeta primers. Clones were sequenced by immunoSEQ multiplex PCR, and TCRdb holds only the in-frame ones, with some missing. The sample has under 200,000 clones, roughly 79% seen once; the top ten hold less than 2%. The CDR3 contains 13 residues. V lost 6 bases to trimming and J lost 8 bases, with 16 bases between them. Germline V gene sequence: CDR1 SQVTM, CDR2 ANQGSEA. The sample belongs to a study of cytomegalovirus exposure and HLA in healthy donors. General study findings and limits: Per a prior analysis, the majority of TCR beta V segments were productive roughly 90% or roughly 30% of the time. Testing in vitro showed three CMV-associated chains specific for CMV antigens. There were reportedly fewer N-insertions in an Asian-associated ancestry cluster than the approximately 670-donor mean, in a later analysis.

The sequence derives from a man between 25 and 39 years old in good health and CMV-seronegative. This chain uses TRBV29-1 with TRBJ1-4, with D tentatively TRBD1 (5 bases). Sequencing used PBMCs. The CDR3 here is CSVGGGIMEKLFF. In DNA, the CDR3 is TGCAGCGTCGGGGGGGGGATCATGGAAAAACTGTTTTTT.